This TCR beta chain was captured by sequencing in a study of blood T cell repertoires in COVID-19. Study-wide background: Sites across the United States, Italy and Spain contributed samples from acute and convalescent COVID-19. T cells, B-cell-depleted T cells, or PBMCs provided the cDNA or gDNA that served as material.

This CDR3 is 13 amino acids long. Per the germline V gene, CDR1 is LGHDT and CDR2 is YNNKEL (reference sequence). Trimming cost V 2 bases and J 0 bases, with 5 bases left between them. Original data processing: Amplification from reference gene primers served as the basis for estimated nucleated cell counts. Assay: immunoSEQ multiplex PCR; the TCRdb copy retains only in-frame clones and omits some. The DNA gave D and trimming, while V, J and clone size come from that table. The sample consists of over 250,000 clones, approximately 83% of them appearing once. The sequenced material came from peripheral blood. The V gene is TRBV3-1 (or the pseudogene TRBV3-2), the J gene TRBJ2-7; D gene unclear. This clonotype originated in a woman between 65 and 79 years old with acute or convalescent COVID-19. CDR3 bases: TGTGCCAGCAGCCAAACACCCTCCTACGAGCAGTACTTC. This gives the protein CASSQTPSYEQYF.